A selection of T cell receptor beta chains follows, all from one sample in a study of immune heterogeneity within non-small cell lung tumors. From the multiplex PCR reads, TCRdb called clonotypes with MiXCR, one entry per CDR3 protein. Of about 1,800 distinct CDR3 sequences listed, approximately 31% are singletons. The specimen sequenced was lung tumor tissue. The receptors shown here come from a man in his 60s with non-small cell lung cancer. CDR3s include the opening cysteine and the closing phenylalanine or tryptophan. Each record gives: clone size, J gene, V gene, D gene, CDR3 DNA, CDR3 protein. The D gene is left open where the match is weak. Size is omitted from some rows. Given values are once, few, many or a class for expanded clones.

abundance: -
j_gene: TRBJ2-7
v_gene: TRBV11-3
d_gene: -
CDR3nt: TGTGCCAGCAGCTTAGGAGCGGGACAGGAGGGCTCCTACGAGCAGTACTTC
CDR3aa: CASSLGAGQEGSYEQYF

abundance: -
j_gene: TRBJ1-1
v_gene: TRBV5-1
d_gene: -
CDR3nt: TGCGCCAGCAGCTTAGGGTTTAGGCCGGTGAACACTGAAGCTTTCTTT
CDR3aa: CASSLGFRPVNTEAFF

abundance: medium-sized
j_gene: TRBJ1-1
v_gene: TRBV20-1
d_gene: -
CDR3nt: TGCAGTGCCCGACACTGGAACACTGAAGCTTTCTTT
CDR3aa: CSARHWNTEAFF

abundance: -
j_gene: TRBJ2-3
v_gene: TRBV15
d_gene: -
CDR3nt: TGTGCCACCAGCAGAGATCGGGCTAGCCTTCAGGTAGATACGCAGTATTTT
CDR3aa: CATSRDRASLQVDTQYF

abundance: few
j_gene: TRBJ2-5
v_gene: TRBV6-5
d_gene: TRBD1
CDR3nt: TGTGCCAGCAGTTACGGGACAGGGGGAAGTTTAGAGACCCAGTACTTC
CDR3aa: CASSYGTGGSLETQYF

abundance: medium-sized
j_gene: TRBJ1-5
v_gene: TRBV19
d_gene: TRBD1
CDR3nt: TGTGCCAGTAGTCTCCGGACAGGCAGGAGCAATCAGCCCCAGCATTTT
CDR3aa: CASSLRTGRSNQPQHF

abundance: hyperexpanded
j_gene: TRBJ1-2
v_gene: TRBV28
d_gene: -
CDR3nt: TGTGCCAGCGTCCCCGGGGGGCGCGATGGCTACACCTTC
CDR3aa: CASVPGGRDGYTF

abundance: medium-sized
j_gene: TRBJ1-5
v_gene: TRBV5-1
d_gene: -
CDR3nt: TGCGCCAGCAGCCCGGTGTGGGGTCAGCCCCAGCATTTT
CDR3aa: CASSPVWGQPQHF

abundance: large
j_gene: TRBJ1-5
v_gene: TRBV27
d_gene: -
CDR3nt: TGTGCCAGCAGTATCGGAGCGATGGGTCAGCCCCAGCATTTT
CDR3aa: CASSIGAMGQPQHF

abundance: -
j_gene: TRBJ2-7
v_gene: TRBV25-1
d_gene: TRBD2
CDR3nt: TGTGCCAGCAGTGACCCCACCCGGGGGGGCCGCTCCTACGAGCAGTACTTC
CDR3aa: CASSDPTRGGRSYEQYF

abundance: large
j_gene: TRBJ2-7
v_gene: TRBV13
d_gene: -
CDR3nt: TGTGCCAGCAGCTCAGGCCTCTACGAGCAGTACTTC
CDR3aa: CASSSGLYEQYF

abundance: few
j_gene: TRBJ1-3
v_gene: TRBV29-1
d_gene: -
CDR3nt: TGCAGCGTTGAGGGGTCGAACACCATATATTTT
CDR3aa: CSVEGSNTIYF

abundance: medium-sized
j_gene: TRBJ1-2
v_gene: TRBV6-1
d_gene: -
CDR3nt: TGTGCCGCATCGGGGGGGCCCTATGGCTACACCTTC
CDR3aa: CAASGGPYGYTF

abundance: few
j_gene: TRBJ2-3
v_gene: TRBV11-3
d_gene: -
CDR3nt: TGTGCCAGCAGCACGGACTCCACCACAGATACGCAGTATTTT
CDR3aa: CASSTDSTTDTQYF

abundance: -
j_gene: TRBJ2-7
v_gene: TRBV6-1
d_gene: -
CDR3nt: TGTGCCAGCACGGAGGGGGCGGTCGAGCAGTACTTC
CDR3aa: CASTEGAVEQYF

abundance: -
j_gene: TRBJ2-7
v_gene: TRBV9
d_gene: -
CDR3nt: TGTGCCAGCAGCGTAGAGGGCAGGCCCAGCGAGCAGTACTTC
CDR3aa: CASSVEGRPSEQYF

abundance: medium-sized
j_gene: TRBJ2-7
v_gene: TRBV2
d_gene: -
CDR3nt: TGTGCCAGCAAGTTATCACGACAGATAACCTACGAGCAGTACTTC
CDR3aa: CASKLSRQITYEQYF

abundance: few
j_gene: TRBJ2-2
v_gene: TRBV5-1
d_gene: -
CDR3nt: TGCGCCAGCAGCCCAGGTCCGGGGGCGACGACCGGGGAGCTGTTTTTT
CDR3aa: CASSPGPGATTGELFF

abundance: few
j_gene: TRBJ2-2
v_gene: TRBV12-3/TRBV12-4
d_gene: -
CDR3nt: TGTGCCAGCAAATTAGTCGTGAACACCGGGGAGCTGTTTTTT
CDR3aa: CASKLVVNTGELFF

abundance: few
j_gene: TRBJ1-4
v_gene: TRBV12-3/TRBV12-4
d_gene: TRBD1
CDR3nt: TGTGCCAACAGTTTAGCGCACAGGGGCGAAAAACTGTTTTTT
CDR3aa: CANSLAHRGEKLFF

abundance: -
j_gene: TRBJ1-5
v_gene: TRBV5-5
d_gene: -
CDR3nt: TGTGCCAGCAGTTCGATAGGGGGGGATAGCAATCAGCCCCAGCATTTT
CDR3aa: CASSSIGGDSNQPQHF